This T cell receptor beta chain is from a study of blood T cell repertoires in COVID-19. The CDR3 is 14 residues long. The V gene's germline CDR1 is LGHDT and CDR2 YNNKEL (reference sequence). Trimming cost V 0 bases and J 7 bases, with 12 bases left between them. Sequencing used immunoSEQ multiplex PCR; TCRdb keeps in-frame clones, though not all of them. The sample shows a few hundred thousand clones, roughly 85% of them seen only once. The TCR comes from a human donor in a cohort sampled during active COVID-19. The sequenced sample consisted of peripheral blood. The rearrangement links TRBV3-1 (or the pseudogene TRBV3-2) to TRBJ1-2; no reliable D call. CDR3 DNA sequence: TGTGCCAGCAGCCAAGATCCTTCCCGGAGTGGCTACACCTTC. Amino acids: CASSQDPSRSGYTF.